These 31 T cell receptor beta chains share one sample of origin, sequenced in a study of Ad26.COV2.S vaccination and SARS-CoV-2 variants. The treatment denotes: over 15 received Ad26.COV2.S at low or high dose, single or two shots; about 5 received placebo; per-sample allocation not given. Vaccine and placebo recipients were sampled on day 63 after the first injection. The method was immunoSEQ multiplex PCR; TCRdb's version includes in-frame clones alone and lacks a portion of them. This table holds hundreds of thousands of clones, about 89% found once. The material was peripheral blood, obtained in a trial of Ad26.COV2.S vaccine versus placebo. The receptors derive from a person between 18 and 60 years old who received the Ad26.COV2.S COVID-19 vaccine or a placebo.

The J gene is TRBJ2-5, the V gene TRBV27; 8 nucleotides match TRBD2. CDR3 length: 14 residues. J was trimmed by 5 bases and V by 5 bases; bases with no gene match: 7. Germline CDR1 reads MNHEY; CDR2 reads SMNVEV (reference sequence). CDR3 sequence reads: CASSLRTSRETQYF. The CDR3 DNA sequence: TGTGCCAGCAGTCTCCGGACTAGCAGGGAGACCCAGTACTTC.

The rearrangement links TRBV4-3 to TRBJ1-4; a possible D gene is TRBD1 (6 bases). Trimming took 4 bases from V and 6 from J, leaving 18 bases between them. This CDR3 has 16 residues. CDR1 and CDR2 from the germline V gene are LGHNA and YSLEER. CDR3 protein: CASSRGAGASYEKLFF. The CDR3 DNA sequence: TGCGCCAGCAGCCGAGGGGCAGGGGCTTCTTATGAAAAACTGTTTTTT.

The chain combines TRBV7-2 with TRBJ2-2; D gene unclear. V lost 4 bases and J 6 bases, leaving 9 bases between the germline ends. Per the germline V gene, CDR1 is SGHTA and CDR2 is FQGNSA. CDR3 size: 13 residues. The CDR3 nucleotides are TGTGCCAGCAGCTCAAACTGGGCCGGGGAGCTGTTTTTT. Protein sequence: CASSSNWAGELFF.

This chain links TRBV19 with TRBJ2-1; weak D call: TRBD2 (7 bases). V gave up 1 base and J gave up 7 bases, with 20 bases separating them. Germline V gene sequence: CDR1 LNHDA, CDR2 SQIVND (reference sequence). CDR3 length: 17 amino acids. The DNA of the CDR3 is TGTGCCAGTAGTATAGGGGGAGGGGACAAAAAAAGGAATGAGCAGTTCTTC. It translates to CASSIGGGDKKRNEQFF.

The chain carries TRBV12-3 or TRBV12-4 and TRBJ1-2; possible D gene TRBD1, 5 bases. The CDR3 has 13 amino acids. The V and J ends lost 10 bases and 0 bases respectively, with 12 bases between them. CDR3 in DNA: TGTGCCACTCGGCGGGGGACTAACTATGGCTACACCTTC. Translated, it gives CATRRGTNYGYTF.

The chain joins TRBV6-1 to TRBJ1-4; possibly TRBD1 for D (6 bases). V lost 3 bases and J lost 4, with 18 bases in between. There are 17 residues in the CDR3. In germline, CDR1 is MNHNS, CDR2 SASEGT. This CDR3 is CASSDTIQGTVNEKLFF. CDR3 nucleotides: TGTGCCAGCAGTGACACCATACAGGGTACGGTTAATGAAAAACTGTTTTTT.

The chain couples TRBV7-9 to TRBJ1-5; 8 bases align to TRBD1. With 5 bases clipped from V and 9 bases from J, the junction kept 9 bases outside the gene matches. Germline V gene data show CDR1 as SEHNR and CDR2 as FQNEAQ (reference sequence). The length of the CDR3 is 14 residues. CDR3 coding DNA: TGTGCCAGCAGCCCGGACAGGGATTCTCCGCCCCAGCATTTT. It yields the protein CASSPDRDSPPQHF. Complete variable domain (other parts from reference TRBV7-9 and TRBJ1-5): DTGVSQNPRHKITKRGQNVTFRCDPISEHNRLYWYRQTLGQGPEFLTYFQNEAQLEKSRLLSDRFSAERPKGSFSTLEIQRTEQGDSAMYLCASSPDRDSPPQHFGDGTRLSIL.

The chain joins TRBV11-1 to TRBJ1-2; unclear D gene. CDR3 length equals 13 residues. Deletions cut 5 bases from V and 4 bases from J, with 11 bases between. Per the germline V gene, CDR1 is SGHAT and CDR2 is FQDESV (reference sequence). The CDR3 protein is CASSLKGLYGYTF. In nucleotides, the CDR3 is TGTGCCAGCAGCCTCAAAGGTCTCTATGGCTACACCTTC.

The chain uses TRBV5-1 and TRBJ2-7, with 11 bases aligning to TRBD2. The CDR3 length is 14 residues. The germline V gene has CDR1 SGHRS and CDR2 YFSETQ. The V gene end was trimmed by 4 bases and the J gene end by 6 bases; junction bases not matched to a gene: 6. The CDR3 nucleotides read TGCGCCAGCAGCCAAACTAGCGGGAGTCCCGAGCAGTACTTC. Its protein is CASSQTSGSPEQYF.

Here the CDR3 reads CASSQDRGLYTDTQYF. CDR3 DNA: TGCGCCAGCAGCCAAGATAGGGGACTCTACACAGATACGCAGTATTTT. The chain combines TRBV4-1 with TRBJ2-3; D may be TRBD2 (6 bases). In germline, CDR1 is MGHRA, CDR2 YSYEKL. V was shortened by 0 bases and J by 2 bases, with 12 bases between the two germline ends. The length of the CDR3 is 16 residues.

The V call is TRBV7-2, the J call TRBJ1-6, with 7 nucleotides matching TRBD1. The germline V gene encodes CDR1 SGHTA and CDR2 FQGNSA. Trimming at V came to 1 base and at J to 7 bases, leaving 7 bases not matched to a gene. This CDR3 has 16 residues. The DNA of the CDR3 is TGTGCCAGCAGCTTAGGGGCCCCGGGACAGAATTCACCCCTCCACTTT. It is translated as CASSLGAPGQNSPLHF.

This clone was picked up one time. The sample holds other DNA sequences that translate to the same CDR3. CDR3 loop: CASSEGVQPQHF. In DNA, the CDR3 is TGTGCCAGCAGTGAGGGAGTTCAGCCCCAGCATTTT. V usage is TRBV2 and J usage is TRBJ1-5; no clear D. Trimming left V 3 bases short and J 6 bases short, with 6 bases between. Germline V gene sequence: CDR1 SNHLY, CDR2 FYNNEI. The CDR3 runs to 12 residues. Complete variable domain (other parts from reference TRBV2 and TRBJ1-5): EPEVTQTPSHQVTQMGQEVILRCVPISNHLYFYWYRQILGQKVEFLVSFYNNEISEKSEIFDDQFSVERPDGSNFTLKIRSTKLEDSAMYFCASSEGVQPQHFGDGTRLSIL.

This sequence joins TRBV18 and TRBJ2-5; no clear D gene. CDR3 length equals 13 residues. Germline V gene lookup returns CDR1 KGHSH and CDR2 LQKENI. V was trimmed by 6 bases and J by 4 bases, leaving 12 bases between them. DNA for the CDR3: TGTGCCAGCTCCCAAATGGCCCTAGAGACCCAGTACTTC. Translated: CASSQMALETQYF.

About this clone itself: This specimen includes other DNA sequences encoding the same CDR3. This chain joins TRBV11-2 and TRBJ2-1; D unresolved. CDR3 length: 12 residues. Looked up from germline, CDR1 is SGHAT and CDR2 is FQNNGV. Trimming removed 1 base at V and 7 bases at J, with 5 bases between. The CDR3 is CASSLGRNEQFF. In DNA, the CDR3 is TGTGCCAGCAGCTTAGGTCGGAATGAGCAGTTCTTC.

The gene calls are TRBV11-3 and TRBJ2-3; TRBD1 might be the D (6 bases). The CDR3 has 13 amino acids. V dropped 5 bases and J dropped 4 bases, with 10 bases sitting between them. Germline V gives CDR1 SGHNT, CDR2 YENEEA. CDR3 in amino acids: CASSRTGPDTQYF. In nucleotides, the CDR3 is TGTGCCAGCAGCCGTACAGGGCCAGATACGCAGTATTTT.

This chain joins TRBV19 and TRBJ1-5; possible D gene TRBD1, 5 bases. The CDR3 runs to 15 residues. The V end lost 4 bases, the J end lost 6 bases, and 16 bases lay between the germline ends. Germline V gives CDR1 LNHDA, CDR2 SQIVND (reference sequence). The CDR3 DNA follows: TGTGCCAGTAGTAAGATGGGGGAGGGCGGTCAGCCCCAGCATTTT. This codes for CASSKMGEGGQPQHF.

V is TRBV6-6 and J is TRBJ2-7; D is ambiguous. CDR1 is MNHNY, CDR2 SVGAGI, per germline (reference sequence). Trimming left V 0 bases short and J 4 bases short, with 4 bases between. The CDR3 spans 12 residues. The CDR3 is CASSYSRYEQYF. As DNA, the CDR3 is TGTGCCAGCAGTTACTCCCGTTACGAGCAGTACTTC.

V gene TRBV2 combines with J gene TRBJ1-5; D might be TRBD1 (5 bases). V dropped 2 bases and J dropped 2 bases, with 10 bases sitting between them. CDR1 SNHLY and CDR2 FYNNEI come from the germline V gene. The CDR3 runs to 15 residues. The CDR3 region has the DNA TGTGCCAGCAGTGAAAGGGGCTTCGGCAATCAGCCCCAGCATTTT. Translated, it gives CASSERGFGNQPQHF.

This chain connects TRBV7-8 to TRBJ1-1; D might be TRBD1 (5 bases). The length of the CDR3 is 13 residues. The germline V gene has CDR1 SGHVS and CDR2 FQNEAQ. Trimming shortened V by 5 bases and J by 3 bases, and 10 bases separated the two germline ends. The CDR3 spells CASSDRTYTEAFF. DNA for the CDR3: TGTGCCAGCAGCGACAGAACCTACACTGAAGCTTTCTTT.

CDR3 bases: TGTGCCAGCAGTTACTCGCGGGAAGACTTCCTCCACTTT. Translating it yields CASSYSREDFLHF. The chain joins TRBV6-5 to TRBJ1-6, with unresolved D. CDR1 is MNHEY, CDR2 SVGAGI, per germline. Trimming removed 0 bases at V and 15 bases at J, with 12 bases between. The CDR3 extends over 13 amino acids.

This clone was counted between two and nine times. A junction end diverges from the germline sequence, so it may reflect a read error. The gene calls are TRBV9 and TRBJ1-4, with 7 positions matching TRBD1. This CDR3 comprises 16 residues. From germline, CDR1 is SGDLS and CDR2 YYNGEE. CDR3: CASSSVTGTTNEKLFF. As DNA, the CDR3 is TGTGCCAGCAGCTCCGTGACAGGGACAACGAATGAAAAACTGTTTTTT.

The V gene is TRBV10-3, the J gene TRBJ2-7; maybe TRBD1 (5 bases). Germline values: CDR1 ENHRY, CDR2 SYGVKD. V was clipped by 0 bases and J by 3 bases, with 9 bases between them. The CDR3 extends over 14 amino acids. CDR3 region: CAISESGRDYEQYF. The CDR3 DNA reads as TGTGCCATCAGTGAGTCGGGCAGGGACTACGAGCAGTACTTC.

This clone showed up just once. The chain employs TRBV27 and TRBJ1-5, with D possibly matching TRBD1 (5 bases). V was shortened by 5 bases and J by 6 bases, with 20 bases between the two germline ends. CDR1 and CDR2 from the germline V gene are MNHEY and SMNVEV (reference sequence). CDR3 length: 16 residues. CDR3 bases: TGTGCCAGCAGTCCAGCCGGGAGGGGATCCAGTCAGCCCCAGCATTTT. Residues: CASSPAGRGSSQPQHF.

The chain uses TRBV27 and TRBJ2-2; D is unclear. The CDR3 has 13 amino acids. Germline values: CDR1 MNHEY, CDR2 SMNVEV (reference sequence). The V gene lost 7 bases and the J gene lost 2 bases, with 8 bases spanning the gap. CDR3: CASKATNTGELFF. DNA of the CDR3: TGTGCCAGCAAAGCGACAAACACCGGGGAGCTGTTTTTT.

The chain is built from TRBV6-6 and TRBJ2-5, with a tentative D call TRBD1 (6 bases). With 0 bases removed from V and 3 bases from J, the gap between germline ends came to 11 bases. CDR3 length: 15 amino acids. From germline, CDR1 is MNHNY and CDR2 SVGAGI (reference sequence). CDR3 bases: TGTGCCAGCAGTTACTCGTCAGGGGATGAAGAGACCCAGTACTTC. The encoded protein is CASSYSSGDEETQYF.

The chain combines TRBV7-8 with TRBJ2-3; 9 nucleotides line up with TRBD2. This CDR3 is 17 amino acids long. The trim removed 2 bases at V and 1 base at J, leaving 7 bases unmatched. Per germline, CDR1 SGHVS and CDR2 FQNEAQ. The CDR3 loop reads CASSLLAAGGRTDTQYF. CDR3 nucleotide sequence: TGTGCCAGCAGCTTACTCGCAGCGGGGGGACGCACAGATACGCAGTATTTT.

This chain joins TRBV19 and TRBJ1-2, with D perhaps TRBD1 (6 bases). The CDR3 is made up of 15 amino acids. V lost 3 bases to trimming and J lost 1 base, with 12 bases between them. Germline CDR1 and CDR2: LNHDA and SQIVND (reference sequence). Written as DNA, the CDR3 is TGTGCCAGTAGTATCCTGACAGGCGGTAACTATGGCTACACCTTC. Translating gives CASSILTGGNYGYTF.

The rearrangement joins TRBV4-3 to TRBJ1-2; D perhaps matches TRBD1 (5 bases). The CDR3 has 14 residues. V lost 0 bases to trimming and J lost 8 bases, with 13 bases between them. CDR1 LGHNA and CDR2 YSLEER come from the germline V gene. The CDR3 is CASSQDQAGRGYTF. DNA of the CDR3: TGCGCCAGCAGCCAAGATCAGGCAGGGAGAGGCTACACCTTC.

The chain uses TRBV7-6 and TRBJ2-2; D is unclear. The germline V and J ends were trimmed by 4 bases and 7 bases, with 7 bases remaining between them. The CDR3 loop spans 12 amino acids. Germline assignment: CDR1 SGHVS and CDR2 FNYEAQ. The CDR3 DNA reads TGTGCCAGCAGCTCCGACGGCGGGGAGCTGTTTTTT. Amino acid sequence: CASSSDGGELFF.

A single count supports this clone. This chain connects TRBV18 to TRBJ1-3, with D unclear. The germline V gene has CDR1 KGHSH and CDR2 LQKENI. The CDR3 sequence is 14 residues long. V was pared by 4 bases and J by 0 bases, with 7 bases between. The CDR3 loop is CASSRQDSGNTIYF. CDR3 nucleotides: TGTGCCAGCTCACGCCAGGACTCTGGAAACACCATATATTTT.

This chain joins TRBV19 and TRBJ1-3; possible D gene TRBD1, 6 bases. CDR1 is LNHDA, CDR2 SQIVND, per germline (reference sequence). The CDR3 spans 16 residues. Trimming shortened V by 5 bases and J by 3 bases, and 17 bases separated the two germline ends. The CDR3 bases are TGTGCCAGTAGTTTGGTGGGACAAATGTTTGGAAACACCATATATTTT. Its translation: CASSLVGQMFGNTIYF.